These 24 T cell receptor beta chains came from one sample sequenced in a study of blood T cell repertoires in COVID-19. The assay was immunoSEQ multiplex PCR, and TCRdb's table has in-frame clones only and misses some. The repertoire includes approximately 250,000 clones, 65% to 85% of them detected once, and 5.5% sits in the top ten. Material: peripheral blood. The receptors come from a human donor in a cohort sampled during active COVID-19.

The rearrangement uses TRBV6-5 and TRBJ1-1; 12 nucleotides match TRBD1. V gave up 7 bases and J gave up 0 bases; unmatched junction bases: 3. The CDR3 loop spans 15 amino acids. CDR1 MNHEY and CDR2 SVGAGI come from the germline V gene. CDR3: CASKGQGAMNTEAFF. The CDR3 region has the DNA TGTGCCAGCAAGGGACAGGGGGCAATGAACACTGAAGCTTTCTTT.

The chain combines TRBV7-2 with TRBJ1-5; 8 nucleotides match TRBD1. V was pared by 4 bases and J by 6 bases, with 5 bases of the junction left unmatched. The CDR3 covers 14 residues. Germline V gene lookup returns CDR1 SGHTA and CDR2 FQGNSA. The CDR3 DNA reads TGTGCCAGCAGCTCAGGGACAGGAAGTCAGCCCCAGCATTTT. The encoded protein is CASSSGTGSQPQHF.

This clone was seen a single time. The chain uses TRBV28 and TRBJ1-4, with D possibly TRBD1 on 5 matching bases. This CDR3 is 12 amino acids long. Germline V gives CDR1 MDHEN, CDR2 SYDVKM. CDR3 sequence: CASRRGSEKLFF. CDR3 sequence (DNA): TGTGCTTCTAGGCGGGGGAGCGAAAAACTGTTTTTT.

The V and J genes are TRBV6-5 and TRBJ1-1, with 10 bases matching TRBD1. The CDR3 sequence is 14 residues long. V gave up 5 bases and J gave up 2 bases; unmatched junction bases: 2. Germline CDR1 is MNHEY and CDR2 is SVGAGI. The CDR3 reads CASSPTGGNTEAFF. Written as DNA, the CDR3 is TGTGCCAGCAGTCCGACAGGGGGCAACACTGAAGCTTTCTTT.

The gene calls are TRBV10-3 and TRBJ2-5; D perhaps matches TRBD1 (5 bases). V lost 6 bases and J 4 bases, leaving 9 bases between the germline ends. This CDR3 spans 12 amino acids. Germline lookup yields CDR1 ENHRY and CDR2 SYGVKD. The CDR3 DNA reads as TGTGCCATCAGCAGGGCTGGAGAGACCCAGTACTTC. Amino acid sequence: CAISRAGETQYF.

CDR3 sequence: CASSIWDNANTGELFF. CDR3 in DNA: TGTGCCAGTAGTATTTGGGACAACGCGAACACCGGGGAGCTGTTTTTT. The rearrangement uses TRBV19 and TRBJ2-2; D perhaps matches TRBD1 (6 bases). The V and J ends lost 3 bases and 0 bases respectively, with 11 bases between them. Germline-derived CDR1 and CDR2 are LNHDA and SQIVND (reference sequence). The CDR3 covers 16 residues.

In its sample, this clone was seen a few times. This sequence joins TRBV4-1 and TRBJ1-1; weak D call: TRBD1 (5 bases). Germline V gene sequence: CDR1 MGHRA, CDR2 YSYEKL. V dropped 0 bases and J dropped 3 bases, with 8 bases sitting between them. The CDR3 length is 14 residues. CDR3 region: CASSQELQDTEAFF. The CDR3 bases are TGCGCCAGCAGCCAAGAACTACAGGACACTGAAGCTTTCTTT.

This clone appeared a few times. The chain recombines TRBV7-8 with TRBJ1-4; maybe TRBD1 (6 bases). Germline V lookup: CDR1 SGHVS, CDR2 FQNEAQ. V dropped 5 bases and J dropped 3 bases, with 16 bases sitting between them. The CDR3 runs 16 residues. CDR3 coding DNA: TGTGCCAGCAGCCCCCCGCAGGGGAAGTCTAATGAAAAACTGTTTTTT. It codes for CASSPPQGKSNEKLFF.

The rearrangement uses TRBV12-5 and TRBJ2-1, with 12 bases aligning to TRBD2. J was trimmed by 8 bases and V by 7 bases; bases with no gene match: 9. Germline V gives CDR1 LGHNT, CDR2 FRNRAP. CDR3 size: 15 residues. The CDR3 DNA follows: TGTGCTAGTGCCTTACTAGCGGGAGGTTCCCATGAGCAGTTCTTC. Translated, it gives CASALLAGGSHEQFF.

This chain uses TRBV15 with TRBJ1-5, with 7 bases lining up with TRBD1. This CDR3 has 15 residues. V shed 1 base, J shed 5 bases, and the junction held 5 bases outside the gene matches. Germline assignment: CDR1 LNHNV and CDR2 YYDKDF (reference sequence). CDR3 DNA: TGTGCCACCAGCAGAGTGGGGCAGGGGGATCAGCCCCAGCATTTT. Protein sequence: CATSRVGQGDQPQHF.

The gene calls are TRBV11-2 and TRBJ2-2, with 12 bases that match TRBD2. Per germline, CDR1 SGHAT and CDR2 FQNNGV. The J segment lost 4 bases and the V segment lost 1 base, leaving 7 bases of the junction unmatched. This CDR3 is built from 18 residues. This CDR3 reads CASSLGRGLAGVTGELFF. In DNA, the CDR3 is TGTGCCAGCAGCTTAGGACGGGGACTAGCGGGCGTCACCGGGGAGCTGTTTTTT.

The rearrangement links TRBV30 to TRBJ1-6, with TRBD1 matching 7 bases. The germline CDR1 and CDR2 sequences are GTSNPN and SVGIG (reference sequence). The CDR3 is made up of 14 amino acids. Trimming at V came to 0 bases and at J to 8 bases, leaving 4 bases not matched to a gene. CDR3 region: CAWSVPGTDSPLHF. Written as DNA, the CDR3 is TGTGCCTGGAGTGTACCTGGGACAGATTCACCCCTCCACTTT.

The chain employs TRBV7-8 and TRBJ2-5, with D unclear. The V and J ends lost 3 bases and 2 bases respectively, with 7 bases between them. CDR3 size: 13 residues. Germline V CDR1 and CDR2: SGHVS, FQNEAQ. The CDR3 region has the DNA TGTGCCAGCAGCTTCGCACAGCAAGAGACCCAGTACTTC. Encoded protein: CASSFAQQETQYF.

The V call is TRBV10-1, the J call TRBJ2-1; D possibly corresponds to TRBD1 (6 bases). Trimming pared 5 bases from V and 0 bases from J, leaving 11 bases between. Germline V lookup: CDR1 WNHNN, CDR2 SYGVQD (reference sequence). The CDR3 is 15 amino acids. The CDR3 coding sequence is TGCGCCAGCAGTCGACAGGCGACCTCCTACAATGAGCAGTTCTTC. Translating it yields CASSRQATSYNEQFF.

This clone was counted once. V and J are TRBV5-5 and TRBJ1-2, with 7 bases that match TRBD1. CDR1 is SGHKS and CDR2 is YYEKEE in the germline V gene (reference sequence). This CDR3 has 14 amino acids. Germline trimming cut 0 bases from V and 4 bases from J; bases unmatched to any gene: 3. CDR3 sequence (DNA): TGTGCCAGCAGCTTGGAGGGGGCTGGCTATGGCTACACCTTC. This gives the protein CASSLEGAGYGYTF.

This chain links TRBV6-5 with TRBJ2-5; a weak D match, TRBD1 (6 bases). Germline lookup yields CDR1 MNHEY and CDR2 SVGAGI. This CDR3 is built from 13 residues. Between the trimmed V and J ends, which lost 7 bases and 0 bases, there was a span of 9 bases. In nucleotides, the CDR3 is TGTGCCAGCACCGGGACAAACCAAGAGACCCAGTACTTC. This sequence encodes CASTGTNQETQYF.

The chain uses TRBV7-2 and TRBJ2-2; 14 positions match TRBD2. Germline lookup yields CDR1 SGHTA and CDR2 FQGNSA. Trimming removed 5 bases from V and 5 bases from J; junction bases left unmatched: 4. CDR3 length: 16 residues. The CDR3 nucleotides are TGTGCCAGCAGCCCTCGGACTAGCGGGAGGACCGGGGAGCTGTTTTTT. This translates into CASSPRTSGRTGELFF.

This clone was seen just once. This chain uses TRBV28 with TRBJ2-7, with TRBD1 matching over 9 bases. CDR1 and CDR2 (germline): MDHEN, SYDVKM. J was trimmed by 3 bases and V by 7 bases; bases with no gene match: 4. CDR3 length: 13 amino acids. CDR3 protein: CASNAGQGYEQYF. In nucleotides, the CDR3 is TGTGCCAGCAACGCGGGACAGGGCTACGAGCAGTACTTC.

The chain is built from TRBV9 and TRBJ2-7; D gene uncertain. Germline CDR1 is SGDLS and CDR2 is YYNGEE. V shed 0 bases and J shed 5 bases, with 12 bases lying between them. The CDR3 is 14 residues long. The CDR3 DNA sequence: TGTGCCAGCAGCGTAGGTAGTCGGGTAAACGAGCAGTACTTC. Amino acids: CASSVGSRVNEQYF.

V usage is TRBV24-1 and J usage is TRBJ2-2; D perhaps matches TRBD2 (6 bases). Germline V gene lookup returns CDR1 KGHDR and CDR2 SFDVKD. The CDR3 loop spans 15 amino acids. V lost 3 bases, J lost 0 bases, and 7 bases lay in between. CDR3 residues: CATSDGGANTGELFF. The DNA for the CDR3 is TGTGCCACCAGTGATGGAGGGGCGAACACCGGGGAGCTGTTTTTT.

This clone has just one count. The V and J genes are TRBV7-6 and TRBJ2-7, with 7 bases matching TRBD2. J lost 5 bases, V lost 4 bases, and 8 bases had no gene match. The V gene's germline CDR1 is SGHVS and CDR2 FNYEAQ. The CDR3 runs 14 residues. The CDR3 DNA reads TGTGCCAGCAGCTCGCGGACTAGGCCCCACGAGCAGTACTTC. Translation: CASSSRTRPHEQYF.

V and J are TRBV7-8 and TRBJ2-6; D possibly corresponds to TRBD2 (5 bases). V gave up 5 bases and J gave up 0 bases, with 20 bases separating them. The germline V gene encodes CDR1 SGHVS and CDR2 FQNEAQ. CDR3 length: 19 amino acids. CDR3 sequence: CASSPRGRTVDSGANVLTF. The CDR3 nucleotides read TGTGCCAGCAGCCCGCGAGGGCGGACGGTGGACTCTGGGGCCAACGTCCTGACTTTC.

This clone occurred a few times. The V call is TRBV21-1, the J call TRBJ2-7; the D call of TRBD2 is as the table states it, not checked on the DNA. TRBV21-1 is reported as a pseudogene. The CDR3 contains 16 residues. The CDR3 region has the DNA TGTGCCAGCAGCCCCAGGCTGACTAGCGGGAATGACGAGCAGTACTTC. This encodes CASSPRLTSGNDEQYF.

This sequence joins TRBV3-1 (or the pseudogene TRBV3-2) and TRBJ2-3; 7 bases map to TRBD2. Germline assignment: CDR1 LGHDT and CDR2 YNNKEL (reference sequence). V shed 6 bases, J shed 4 bases, and the junction held 10 bases outside the gene matches. The CDR3 runs to 15 residues. In DNA form, the CDR3 reads TGTGCCAGCAGTCAGTGGAGCGGGAACTCAGATACGCAGTATTTT. This encodes CASSQWSGNSDTQYF.